Following are 21 T cell receptor beta chains from one sample sequenced in a study of blood T cell repertoires in COVID-19. Data came from immunoSEQ multiplex PCR; TCRdb stores just in-frame clones and leaves some out. The sample lists under 300,000 clones, nearly 95% occurring once. Sequencing was done on a sample of peripheral blood. The receptors were gathered from a man aged 30 to 45 with COVID-19, enrolled during active disease.

The V call is TRBV3-1 (or the pseudogene TRBV3-2), the J call TRBJ2-1; TRBD1 might be the D (6 bases). The V gene's germline CDR1 is LGHDT and CDR2 YNNKEL (reference sequence). Trimming shortened V by 3 bases and J by 3 bases, and 18 bases separated the two germline ends. This CDR3 contains 17 residues. The CDR3, as DNA: TGTGCCAGCAGCCACACTCCGGGGACAACCAGCTACAATGAGCAGTTCTTC. Protein product: CASSHTPGTTSYNEQFF.

This chain joins TRBV19 and TRBJ1-5; 8 nucleotides align to TRBD1. CDR1 LNHDA and CDR2 SQIVND come from the germline V gene (reference sequence). The CDR3 extends over 15 amino acids. Trimming removed 5 bases from V and 0 bases from J; junction bases left unmatched: 3. For the CDR3, the DNA is TGTGCCAGTAGTGCGGACAGGGCTAGCAATCAGCCCCAGCATTTT. Amino acid sequence: CASSADRASNQPQHF.

The chain links TRBV2 to TRBJ1-1; a possible D gene is TRBD1 (6 bases). The length of the CDR3 is 12 residues. The germline V gene has CDR1 SNHLY and CDR2 FYNNEI. The ends were cut back, 5 bases at V and 8 bases at J, with 12 bases in the middle. CDR3 sequence reads: CASSISGTEAFF. Written as DNA, the CDR3 is TGTGCCAGCAGTATAAGTGGGACAGAAGCTTTCTTT.

This clone was found once. At one end the junction does not follow the germline gene, possibly because of a read error. At the DNA level, this CDR3 is encoded by other sequences in the same sample as well. The chain couples TRBV6-5 to TRBJ1-2, with a weak D call TRBD1 (6 bases). This CDR3 contains 15 residues. CDR1 MNHEY and CDR2 SVGAGI come from the germline V gene. CDR3 sequence: CASSYGDTRPMGYTF. CDR3 sequence (DNA): TGTGCTAGCAGTTACGGGGACACTCGACCTATGGGCTACACCTTC.

The sample holds a few counts of this clone. This chain uses TRBV11-3 with TRBJ2-2; 9 bases are a match to TRBD2. CDR3 length equals 18 residues. The germline V gene has CDR1 SGHNT and CDR2 YENEEA. Trimming took 1 base from V and 0 from J; bases not matched to a gene: 6. The DNA for the CDR3 is TGTGCCAGCAGCTTAGGAAGCGGGGGGCCCGCGAACACCGGGGAGCTGTTTTTT. Translation gives CASSLGSGGPANTGELFF. Full variable domain (remainder filled in from reference TRBV11-3 and TRBJ2-2): EAGVVQSPRYKIIEKKQPVAFWCNPISGHNTLYWYLQNLGQGPELLIRYENEEAVDDSQLPKDRFSAERLKGVDSTLKIQPAELGDSAVYLCASSLGSGGPANTGELFFGEGSRLTVL.

This clone was detected once. The chain couples TRBV12-5 to TRBJ2-2; D is possibly TRBD1 (6 bases). V lost 0 bases, J lost 3 bases, and 8 bases lay in between. Germline CDR1 LGHNT, CDR2 FRNRAP. The CDR3 totals 15 residues. The CDR3 is CASGLVTGHTGELFF. The CDR3 DNA is TGTGCTAGTGGTTTGGTGACAGGACACACCGGGGAGCTGTTTTTT.

V usage is TRBV7-6 and J usage is TRBJ2-7, with D perhaps matching TRBD2 (5 bases). There are 16 residues in the CDR3. V lost 2 bases and J 7 bases, leaving 21 bases between the germline ends. Germline-derived CDR1 and CDR2 are SGHVS and FNYEAQ. CDR3 sequence (DNA): TGTGCCAGCAGCTTAAGGGAGACAAGGTATACCAGGGAGCAGTACTTC. Amino acid sequence: CASSLRETRYTREQYF.

The chain recombines TRBV12-5 with TRBJ2-2; a weak D match, TRBD1 (6 bases). Per the germline V gene, CDR1 is LGHNT and CDR2 is FRNRAP. The length of the CDR3 is 12 residues. The V gene lost 5 bases and the J gene lost 7 bases, with 8 bases spanning the gap. DNA for the CDR3: TGTGCTAGTGGTCCAGGGGTCGGGGAGCTGTTTTTT. It specifies CASGPGVGELFF.

V is TRBV20-1 and J is TRBJ2-3, with a weak D call TRBD2 (5 bases). This CDR3 spans 16 amino acids. Germline CDR1 DFQATT, CDR2 SNEGSKA (reference sequence). V gave up 3 bases and J gave up 8 bases, with 24 bases separating them. CDR3 loop: CSASTADLALEATQYF. CDR3 bases: TGCAGTGCTAGTACTGCGGACTTAGCCCTGGAGGCTACGCAGTATTTT.

The genes are TRBV13 and TRBJ2-4, with 14 bases identical to TRBD2. The germline CDR1 and CDR2 sequences are PRHDT and FYEKMQ (reference sequence). V dropped 5 bases and J dropped 0; count of bases not matched to a gene: 21. CDR3 size: 23 residues. This CDR3 is CASSDSPGTSTSGGAEAKNIQYF. The CDR3 coding sequence is TGTGCCAGCAGCGATTCTCCCGGGACATCGACTAGCGGGGGGGCCGAAGCCAAAAACATTCAGTACTTC. The whole variable domain, remainder taken from reference TRBV13 and TRBJ2-4, is AAGVIQSPRHLIKEKRETATLKCYPIPRHDTVYWYQQGPGQDPQFLISFYEKMQSDKGSIPDRFSAQQFSDYHSELNMSSLELGDSALYFCASSDSPGTSTSGGAEAKNIQYFGAGTRLSVL.

J is TRBJ2-7 and V is TRBV6-5, with D perhaps TRBD1 (6 bases). V lost 2 bases, J lost 6 bases, and 20 bases lay in between. Germline V CDR1 and CDR2: MNHEY, SVGAGI. This CDR3 comprises 16 residues. CDR3 nucleotide sequence: TGTGCCAGCAGTTACAGGGGACAACTCAAAGGGGGCGAGCAGTACTTC. Its protein product is CASSYRGQLKGGEQYF.

The chain has TRBV19 and TRBJ1-1, with 8 bases fitting TRBD1. The germline gives CDR1 LNHDA, CDR2 SQIVND (reference sequence). The CDR3 length is 14 residues. After removal of 2 bases from V and 7 bases from J, the junction contained 6 bases not matched to a gene. CDR3 DNA: TGTGCCAGTAGTATACAGGGGGCCTATGATGAAGCTTTCTTT. Translating gives CASSIQGAYDEAFF.

The chain recombines TRBV7-9 with TRBJ1-1; 7 bases fit TRBD1. Trimming took 5 bases from V and 3 from J; bases not matched to a gene: 9. The CDR3 contains 15 residues. The germline V gene encodes CDR1 SEHNR and CDR2 FQNEAQ (reference sequence). The CDR3 sequence is CASSHRQGWYTEAFF. In nucleotides, the CDR3 is TGTGCCAGCAGCCACCGACAGGGTTGGTACACTGAAGCTTTCTTT.

V is TRBV7-3 and J is TRBJ2-6, with a possible D match to TRBD1 (5 bases). CDR3 length: 15 residues. Germline V gene data show CDR1 as SGHTA and CDR2 as FQGTGA. Deletions cut 4 bases from V and 2 bases from J, with 9 bases between. CDR3 in amino acids: CASSSEGAGANVLTF. CDR3 DNA sequence: TGTGCCAGCAGCTCAGAAGGGGCTGGGGCCAACGTCCTGACTTTC.

CDR3 sequence: CASSLRRYNSPLHF. CDR3 coding DNA: TGTGCCAGCAGTTTACGCCGGTATAATTCACCCCTCCACTTT. This chain joins TRBV28 and TRBJ1-6; D unresolved. This CDR3 is 14 amino acids long. The V end was cut by 2 bases, the J end by 4 bases, with 6 bases between. CDR1 and CDR2 from the germline V gene are MDHEN and SYDVKM.

The chain employs TRBV10-3 and TRBJ1-3; unclear D gene. The CDR3 sequence is 13 residues long. Germline-derived CDR1 and CDR2 are ENHRY and SYGVKD. V was pared by 7 bases and J by 0 bases, with 7 bases between. This chain's CDR3 is CAITGPSGNTIYF. The CDR3 coding sequence is TGTGCCATCACAGGCCCCTCTGGAAACACCATATATTTT.

J is TRBJ2-1 and V is TRBV28, with 11 positions matching TRBD1. Trimming took 4 bases from V and 7 from J; bases not matched to a gene: 6. The CDR3 is 15 residues long. Germline V gene data show CDR1 as MDHEN and CDR2 as SYDVKM. The CDR3 protein is CASSSPGQGVNEQFF. The CDR3 region has the DNA TGTGCCAGCAGTTCGCCGGGACAGGGGGTTAATGAGCAGTTCTTC. Drawing the rest from reference TRBV28 and TRBJ2-1, the complete variable domain is DVKVTQSSRYLVKRTGEKVFLECVQDMDHENMFWYRQDPGLGLRLIYFSYDVKMKEKGDIPEGYSVSREKKERFSLILESASTNQTSMYLCASSSPGQGVNEQFFGPGTRLTVL.

This chain links TRBV10-3 with TRBJ2-1; 14 bases are shared with TRBD2. Looked up from germline, CDR1 is ENHRY and CDR2 is SYGVKD. The CDR3 runs 17 residues. V gave up 3 bases and J gave up 3 bases; unmatched junction bases: 4. CDR3 nucleotide sequence: TGTGCCATCAGTGAACCCGGGACTAGCGGGGGCTACAATGAGCAGTTCTTC. This translates into CAISEPGTSGGYNEQFF.

V usage is TRBV7-9 and J usage is TRBJ2-1; 8 bases line up with TRBD1. Trimming at V came to 5 bases and at J to 0 bases, leaving 15 bases not matched to a gene. The CDR3 is made up of 19 amino acids. Germline CDR1 SEHNR, CDR2 FQNEAQ (reference sequence). The CDR3: CASSPRTGQVPSSYNEQFF. Written as DNA, the CDR3 is TGTGCCAGCAGCCCGAGGACAGGGCAAGTCCCGAGCTCCTACAATGAGCAGTTCTTC. Complete variable domain (other parts from reference TRBV7-9 and TRBJ2-1): DTGVSQNPRHKITKRGQNVTFRCDPISEHNRLYWYRQTLGQGPEFLTYFQNEAQLEKSRLLSDRFSAERPKGSFSTLEIQRTEQGDSAMYLCASSPRTGQVPSSYNEQFFGPGTRLTVL.

This sequence joins TRBV19 and TRBJ2-5, with D perhaps TRBD2 (6 bases). CDR1 and CDR2 from the germline V gene are LNHDA and SQIVND (reference sequence). The CDR3 runs 11 residues. Trimming removed 3 bases from V and 7 bases from J, with 6 bases in between. The CDR3 loop reads CASSMGGTQYF. The CDR3, as DNA: TGTGCCAGTAGTATGGGGGGGACCCAGTACTTC.

The J gene is TRBJ1-1, the V gene TRBV3-1 (or the pseudogene TRBV3-2); D is perhaps TRBD1 (5 bases). The V and J ends lost 0 bases and 5 bases respectively, with 10 bases between them. CDR1 is LGHDT and CDR2 is YNNKEL in the germline V gene (reference sequence). CDR3 size: 14 residues. CDR3 sequence: CASSQEGGWTEAFF. Here the CDR3 DNA reads TGTGCCAGCAGCCAAGAGGGGGGTTGGACTGAAGCTTTCTTT.